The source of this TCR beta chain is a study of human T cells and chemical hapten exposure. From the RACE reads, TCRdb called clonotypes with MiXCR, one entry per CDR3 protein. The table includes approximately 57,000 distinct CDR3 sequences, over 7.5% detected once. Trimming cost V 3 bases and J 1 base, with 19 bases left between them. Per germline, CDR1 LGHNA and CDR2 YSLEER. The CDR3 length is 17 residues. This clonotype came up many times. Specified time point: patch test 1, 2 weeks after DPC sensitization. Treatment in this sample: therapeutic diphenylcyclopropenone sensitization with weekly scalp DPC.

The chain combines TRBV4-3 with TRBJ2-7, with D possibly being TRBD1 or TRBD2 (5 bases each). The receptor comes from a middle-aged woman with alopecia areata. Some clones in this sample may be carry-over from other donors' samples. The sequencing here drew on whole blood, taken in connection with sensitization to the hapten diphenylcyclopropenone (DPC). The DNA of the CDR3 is TGCGCCAGCAGCCACGACGCAGCCGGGACCGGGTCCTACGAGCAGTACTTC. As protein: CASSHDAAGTGSYEQYF.